These T cell receptor beta chains were read from a single sample in a study of blood T cells in healthy people across ages. TCRdb re-called the 5' RACE reads with MiXCR, one entry per CDR3 protein. The sample has 500,000 to 600,000 distinct CDR3 sequences; 25% to 30% are singletons. Sample: blood. The receptors derive from a woman between 70 and 85 years old in good health. CDR3s include the opening cysteine and the closing phenylalanine or tryptophan. Fields, in order: V gene, clone size, J gene, D gene, CDR3 length, CDR3 DNA, CDR3 protein. D genes are given only for firm matches. Clone size is stated in some rows and not others, as once, few, many or a class when expanded.

V: TRBV7-2; size: few; J: TRBJ2-5; D: NA; length: 12; DNA: TGTGCCAGTGGGGGTTTCCAAGAGACCCAGTACTTC; CDR3: CASGGFQETQYF
V: TRBV7-3; size: few; J: TRBJ2-2; D: NA; length: 15; DNA: TGTGCCAGCGGGAGGAGGAAGGGGACCACCGGGGAGCTGTTTTTT; CDR3: CASGRRKGTTGELFF
V: TRBV9; size: NA; J: TRBJ1-1; D: NA; length: 13; DNA: TGTGCCAGCAGCGTAGGACAGCCTGGTAGAACTTTCTTT; CDR3: CASSVGQPGRTFF
V: TRBV19; size: few; J: TRBJ1-1; D: NA; length: 13; DNA: TGTGCCGTTCGCCTACAGGGGAACACTGAAGCTTTCTTT; CDR3: CAVRLQGNTEAFF
V: TRBV7-2; size: once; J: TRBJ1-2; D: NA; length: 13; DNA: TGTGCCAGCAGCTTAGCGCAAGTCGATGGCTACGCCTTC; CDR3: CASSLAQVDGYAF
V: TRBV5-1; size: NA; J: TRBJ2-5; D: NA; length: 13; DNA: TGCGCCAGCAATACTAGACCTCAAGAGACCCAGTACTTC; CDR3: CASNTRPQETQYF
V: TRBV4-3; size: NA; J: TRBJ2-7; D: NA; length: 16; DNA: TGCGCCAGCAGCCAAGATACGGGGGGCACCCCCTACGAGCAGTACTTC; CDR3: CASSQDTGGTPYEQYF
V: TRBV20-1; size: NA; J: TRBJ2-5; D: TRBD2; length: 14; DNA: TGCAGTGCTCACCGGGGGGGTATAGCGGAGACCCAGTACTTC; CDR3: CSAHRGGIAETQYF
V: TRBV20-1; size: NA; J: TRBJ1-6; D: TRBD1; length: 14; DNA: TGCAGTGCTAGAAGGACAGGGTATAATTCACCCCTCCACTTT; CDR3: CSARRTGYNSPLHF
V: TRBV7-3; size: few; J: TRBJ2-2; D: NA; length: 16; DNA: TGTGCCAGCAGCTTATCACGTCCCGGGATAGCCGGGGAGCTGTTTTTT; CDR3: CASSLSRPGIAGELFF
V: TRBV3-1; size: NA; J: TRBJ1-1; D: NA; length: 15; DNA: TGTGCCAGCAGCCAAGAACCAGGGGTGAACACTGAAGCTTTCTTT; CDR3: CASSQEPGVNTEAFF
V: TRBV6-2/TRBV6-3; size: NA; J: TRBJ2-7; D: NA; length: 15; DNA: TGTGCCAGCAGTTACTCGAGAGGTTACTCCTACGAGCAGTACTTC; CDR3: CASSYSRGYSYEQYF
V: TRBV24-1; size: NA; J: TRBJ2-2; D: TRBD1; length: 16; DNA: TGTGCCACCAGTGATATAGACAGGGCTGGCACCGGGGAGCTGTTTTTT; CDR3: CATSDIDRAGTGELFF
V: TRBV5-1; size: NA; J: TRBJ2-1; D: NA; length: 13; DNA: TGCGCCAGCAGCAGTCGACAGGTCAATGAGCAGTTCTTC; CDR3: CASSSRQVNEQFF
V: TRBV5-1; size: NA; J: TRBJ2-5; D: NA; length: 14; DNA: TGCGCCAGCAGCTTGAAGGCTTTCCAAGAGACCCAGTACTTC; CDR3: CASSLKAFQETQYF
V: TRBV11-2; size: few; J: TRBJ1-6; D: NA; length: 15; DNA: TGTGCCAGCAGCTTAGTGGCGGGATTGGGTTCACCCCTCCACTTT; CDR3: CASSLVAGLGSPLHF
V: TRBV28; size: few; J: TRBJ1-3; D: TRBD1; length: 15; DNA: TGTGCCAGCAGCACAGGGGGCCAAACTGGAAACACCATATATTTT; CDR3: CASSTGGQTGNTIYF
V: TRBV7-9; size: NA; J: TRBJ1-1; D: NA; length: 13; DNA: TGTGCCAGCGGGGGGGGTAGGGGCACTGAAGCTTTCTTT; CDR3: CASGGGRGTEAFF
V: TRBV18; size: few; J: TRBJ2-7; D: NA; length: 15; DNA: TGTGCCAGCTCACCACCAGGGGCGGGTTCCTACGAGCAGTACTTC; CDR3: CASSPPGAGSYEQYF
V: TRBV3-1; size: NA; J: TRBJ1-1; D: NA; length: 15; DNA: TGTGCCAGCAGCCAAGTGTGGGGAAGGGTCACTGAAGCTTTCTTT; CDR3: CASSQVWGRVTEAFF
V: TRBV20-1; size: NA; J: TRBJ2-1; D: NA; length: 11; DNA: TGCAGTGCTAGAGACTCAGGGGAGCAGTTCTTC; CDR3: CSARDSGEQFF
V: TRBV20-1; size: few; J: TRBJ2-4; D: NA; length: 14; DNA: TGCAGTGCGCACTATGAACCCCCGAGGAACATTCAGTACTTC; CDR3: CSAHYEPPRNIQYF
V: TRBV20-1; size: NA; J: TRBJ2-5; D: NA; length: 15; DNA: TGCAGTGCTAACCGCCCAGCGCTCTCTGGGGAGACCCAGTACTTC; CDR3: CSANRPALSGETQYF
V: TRBV6-2/TRBV6-3; size: few; J: TRBJ2-1; D: TRBD2; length: 15; DNA: TGTGCCAGCAGTACCGGACTAGTGGTCTACAATGAGCAGTTCTTC; CDR3: CASSTGLVVYNEQFF
V: TRBV12-5; size: few; J: TRBJ2-3; D: NA; length: 14; DNA: TGTGCTAGTGGTTTTGGCGGCAGCACAGATACGCAGTATTTT; CDR3: CASGFGGSTDTQYF
V: TRBV20-1; size: few; J: TRBJ2-5; D: TRBD2; length: 14; DNA: TGCAGTGCTAGCCCCCGGGGGGGCCACGAGACCCAGTACTTC; CDR3: CSASPRGGHETQYF
V: TRBV20-1; size: NA; J: TRBJ1-2; D: TRBD1; length: 14; DNA: TGCAGTGCTAGTCCCTCTTCCGGGACAGGGAGCTACACCTTC; CDR3: CSASPSSGTGSYTF
V: TRBV11-3; size: many; J: TRBJ1-5; D: NA; length: 14; DNA: TGTGCCAGCAGCTTAACGGGTGGCAATCAGCCCCAGCATTTT; CDR3: CASSLTGGNQPQHF
V: TRBV20-1; size: few; J: TRBJ2-4; D: NA; length: 14; DNA: TGCAGTGCCCCTCAAGGGCTAGTCGAAAACATTCAGTACTTC; CDR3: CSAPQGLVENIQYF
V: TRBV6-2/TRBV6-3; size: NA; J: TRBJ1-5; D: NA; length: 17; DNA: TGTGCCAGCAGTTACTCGCTCGGCGGGGCAAGCAATCAGCCCCAGCATTTT; CDR3: CASSYSLGGASNQPQHF
V: TRBV7-9; size: few; J: TRBJ2-7; D: NA; length: 11; DNA: TGTGCCAGCAGTGGGCACCTTGAGCAGTACTTC; CDR3: CASSGHLEQYF
V: TRBV6-5; size: NA; J: TRBJ2-3; D: NA; length: 14; DNA: TGTGCCAGCAGTTACGGCATTAGCACAGATACGCAGTATTTT; CDR3: CASSYGISTDTQYF
V: TRBV12-3/TRBV12-4; size: NA; J: TRBJ2-4; D: TRBD1; length: 15; DNA: TGTGCCAGCAGTCGTACCCGGGACAGTGAAAACATTCAGTACTTC; CDR3: CASSRTRDSENIQYF
V: TRBV2; size: many; J: TRBJ2-5; D: NA; length: 10; DNA: TGTGCCAGCACCCAGGAGACCCAGTACTTC; CDR3: CASTQETQYF
V: TRBV12-3/TRBV12-4; size: many; J: TRBJ1-4; D: NA; length: 11; DNA: TGTGCCAGCAGTTTCGATGAAAAACTGTTTTTT; CDR3: CASSFDEKLFF
V: TRBV20-1; size: NA; J: TRBJ2-5; D: NA; length: 11; DNA: TGCAGTGCTACTCCTGAGCGGCATGAGTACTTC; CDR3: CSATPERHEYF
V: TRBV11-2; size: NA; J: TRBJ2-7; D: TRBD1; length: 15; DNA: TGTGCCAGCAGCTCCACCCGACAGGGGCCCTACGAGCAGTACTTC; CDR3: CASSSTRQGPYEQYF
V: TRBV20-1; size: NA; J: TRBJ2-7; D: NA; length: 12; DNA: TGCAGTGCACGGGGGTCTCTCGGCGAGCAGTACTTC; CDR3: CSARGSLGEQYF
V: TRBV4-1; size: NA; J: TRBJ2-1; D: NA; length: 13; DNA: TGCGCCAGCAGCCAATTTAGGGGCAATGAGCAGTTCTTC; CDR3: CASSQFRGNEQFF
V: TRBV6-1; size: NA; J: TRBJ2-1; D: NA; length: 14; DNA: TGTGCCAGCAGTGAATCGGGCTTAAACAATGAGCAGTTCTTC; CDR3: CASSESGLNNEQFF
V: TRBV12-3/TRBV12-4; size: few; J: TRBJ1-6; D: NA; length: 12; DNA: TGTGCCAGCAGTTGGGCCCACATGGCCCTCCACTTT; CDR3: CASSWAHMALHF
V: TRBV4-3; size: few; J: TRBJ2-5; D: NA; length: 14; DNA: TGCGCCAGCAGCCAAGAAAAAGCGAGCGAGACCCAGTACTTC; CDR3: CASSQEKASETQYF
V: TRBV24-1; size: NA; J: TRBJ2-1; D: NA; length: 11; DNA: TGTGCCACCAGTGGGGGCCATGAGCAGTTCTTC; CDR3: CATSGGHEQFF
V: TRBV9; size: few; J: TRBJ2-1; D: TRBD2; length: 16; DNA: TGTGCCAGCAGCGTAGTTGGGACTAGCGCCTACAATGAGCAGTTCTTC; CDR3: CASSVVGTSAYNEQFF
V: TRBV12-3/TRBV12-4; size: NA; J: TRBJ2-3; D: NA; length: 10; DNA: TGTGCCAGCATGAATAGTACTGCCCACTTT; CDR3: CASMNSTAHF
V: TRBV10-2; size: few; J: TRBJ2-5; D: NA; length: 15; DNA: TGCGCCAGCAGTGTCATAGGGGTTGGATGGGAGACCCAGTACTTC; CDR3: CASSVIGVGWETQYF
V: TRBV28; size: NA; J: TRBJ1-2; D: NA; length: 11; DNA: TGTGCCAGCAGTTCTCTTAATGGCTACACCTTC; CDR3: CASSSLNGYTF
V: TRBV27; size: few; J: TRBJ2-4; D: TRBD2; length: 15; DNA: TGTGCCAGCGCTTCGAGGGGCTGGGAGGGAAACATTCAGTACTTC; CDR3: CASASRGWEGNIQYF
V: TRBV28; size: few; J: TRBJ1-5; D: NA; length: 15; DNA: TGTGCCAGCAGTTCAGCGGCGGGGGCAGGTCAGCCCCAGCATTTT; CDR3: CASSSAAGAGQPQHF
V: TRBV7-9; size: many; J: TRBJ1-1; D: NA; length: 14; DNA: TGTGCCAGCAGCTTGGTGGGGGGGAACACTGAAGCTTTCTTT; CDR3: CASSLVGGNTEAFF
V: TRBV5-1; size: NA; J: TRBJ2-1; D: NA; length: 15; DNA: TGCGCCAGCAGCTTGGGGGGCCGCTCCTACAATGAGCAGTTCTTC; CDR3: CASSLGGRSYNEQFF
V: TRBV14; size: few; J: TRBJ2-4; D: NA; length: 14; DNA: TGTGCCAGCAGCCAAGATCCCCACGGGGGCATTCAGTACTTC; CDR3: CASSQDPHGGIQYF
V: TRBV6-6; size: few; J: TRBJ2-5; D: NA; length: 16; DNA: TGTGCCAGCAGTTACGGCGGGTATACGAACCAAGAGACCCAGTACTTC; CDR3: CASSYGGYTNQETQYF
V: TRBV18; size: NA; J: TRBJ2-5; D: TRBD2; length: 15; DNA: TGTGCCAGCTCAGACACTAGCGGGGGACCCGGGACCCAGTACTTC; CDR3: CASSDTSGGPGTQYF
V: TRBV6-2/TRBV6-3; size: NA; J: TRBJ2-7; D: TRBD1; length: 14; DNA: TGTGCCAGCAAGCCATACGGACAGGCCTACGAGCAGTACTTC; CDR3: CASKPYGQAYEQYF
V: TRBV20-1; size: few; J: TRBJ1-2; D: TRBD1; length: 14; DNA: TGCAGTGCTAGTAAGGGACAGGGGACGCGCGGCTACACCTTC; CDR3: CSASKGQGTRGYTF
V: TRBV12-3/TRBV12-4; size: NA; J: TRBJ1-2; D: NA; length: 14; DNA: TGTGCCAGCAGGTCGGGGGCCACTAACTATGGCTACACCTTC; CDR3: CASRSGATNYGYTF
V: TRBV5-1; size: few; J: TRBJ2-5; D: TRBD2; length: 14; DNA: TGCGCCAGCAGCTTGTTAGCGGGGCTCGAGACCCAGTACTTC; CDR3: CASSLLAGLETQYF
V: TRBV7-2; size: NA; J: TRBJ2-2; D: NA; length: 12; DNA: TGTGCCAGCAGCTGGGCGACCGGGGAGCTGTTTTTT; CDR3: CASSWATGELFF